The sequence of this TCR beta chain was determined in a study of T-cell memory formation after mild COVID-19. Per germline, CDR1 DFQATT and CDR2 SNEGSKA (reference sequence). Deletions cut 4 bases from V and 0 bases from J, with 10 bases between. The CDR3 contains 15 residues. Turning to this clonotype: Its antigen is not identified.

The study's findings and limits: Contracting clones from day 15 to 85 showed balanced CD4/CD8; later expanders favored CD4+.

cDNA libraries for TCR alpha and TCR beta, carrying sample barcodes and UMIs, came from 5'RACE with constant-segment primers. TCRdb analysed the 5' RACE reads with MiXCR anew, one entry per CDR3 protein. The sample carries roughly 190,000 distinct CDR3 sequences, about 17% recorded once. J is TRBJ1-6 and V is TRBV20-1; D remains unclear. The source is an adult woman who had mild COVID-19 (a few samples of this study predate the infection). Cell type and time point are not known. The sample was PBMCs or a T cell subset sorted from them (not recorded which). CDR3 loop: CSATGNSSYNSPLHF. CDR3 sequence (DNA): TGCAGTGCTACGGGGAACAGCTCCTATAATTCACCCCTCCACTTT.